This section outlines one T cell receptor (beta chain) sequence together with its context. This record comes from a study of blood T cell repertoires in COVID-19. Background on the study: PBMCs, B-cell-depleted T cells, or T cells were the source of the cDNA or gDNA that made up the material.

In the original analysis: From reference gene primer amplification, estimates of nucleated cell counts were derived. The assay was immunoSEQ multiplex PCR, and TCRdb's table has in-frame clones only and misses some. V, J and clone size are taken as reported in that table, and D and trimming were inferred from the DNA itself. The sample contains 200,000 to 250,000 clones, 70% to 90% of which appear only once. Germline V lookup: CDR1 MDHEN, CDR2 SYDVKM. The CDR3 consists of 14 residues. The V gene end was trimmed by 6 bases and the J gene end by 4 bases; junction bases not matched to a gene: 4. The participants were between 18 and 89 years old and came from under 25 US areas. Each participant's cohort was designated according to participant-reported clinical history.

This sequence joins TRBV28 and TRBJ1-4; TRBD1 matches 8 bases. This clonotype originated in a young man with acute COVID-19. The source material was PBMCs or T cells enriched from blood (not recorded which). The CDR3 is CASSRGQVNEKLFF. In nucleotides, the CDR3 is TGTGCCAGCAGCCGGGGACAGGTTAATGAAAAACTGTTTTTT. Combining the CDR3 with reference TRBV28 and TRBJ1-4 gives the whole variable domain DVKVTQSSRYLVKRTGEKVFLECVQDMDHENMFWYRQDPGLGLRLIYFSYDVKMKEKGDIPEGYSVSREKKERFSLILESASTNQTSMYLCASSRGQVNEKLFFGSGTQLSVL.